The 5 T cell receptor beta chains in this list originate from one sample, sequenced in a study of blood T cell repertoires in COVID-19. Method: immunoSEQ multiplex PCR; TCRdb's copy keeps in-frame clones and lacks some. Here the sample spans about 250,000 clones, about 85% being singletons. The sequenced sample consisted of PBMCs or T cells enriched from blood (not recorded which). The receptors originated from a woman between 45 and 60 years old who had recovered from COVID-19.

J is TRBJ2-1 and V is TRBV7-2; 8 nucleotides match TRBD1. Germline CDR1 and CDR2: SGHTA and FQGNSA. The CDR3 runs 15 residues. The J segment lost 8 bases and the V segment lost 0 bases, leaving 6 bases of the junction unmatched. The CDR3 sequence is CASSLALQGADEQFF. The DNA for the CDR3 is TGTGCCAGCAGCTTAGCGCTGCAGGGGGCGGATGAGCAGTTCTTC.

The chain couples TRBV7-2 to TRBJ1-1, with D maybe TRBD1 (6 bases). CDR1 and CDR2 (germline): SGHTA, FQGNSA. V was trimmed by 3 bases and J by 0 bases, leaving 11 bases between them. The CDR3 is 15 residues long. CDR3 DNA sequence: TGTGCCAGCAGCTTCGACGACAGGTTGAACACTGAAGCTTTCTTT. This translates into CASSFDDRLNTEAFF. The full variable domain, with the rest looked up from reference TRBV7-2 and TRBJ1-1, is GAGVSQSPSNKVTEKGKDVELRCDPISGHTALYWYRQSLGQGLEFLIYFQGNSAPDKSGLPSDRFSAERTGGSVSTLTIQRTQQEDSAVYLCASSFDDRLNTEAFFGQGTRLTVV.

The gene calls are TRBV7-9 and TRBJ2-7; the match to TRBD2 covers 12 bases. Germline V gives CDR1 SEHNR, CDR2 FQNEAQ (reference sequence). V lost 6 bases and J lost 3; bases outside the gene matches: 3. The CDR3 length is 14 residues. The CDR3 DNA follows: TGTGCCAGCAGTCCGACTAGCGGGGGCTACGAGCAGTACTTC. It specifies CASSPTSGGYEQYF. The variable domain in full, completed from reference TRBV7-9 and TRBJ2-7, reads DTGVSQNPRHKITKRGQNVTFRCDPISEHNRLYWYRQTLGQGPEFLTYFQNEAQLEKSRLLSDRFSAERPKGSFSTLEIQRTEQGDSAMYLCASSPTSGGYEQYFGPGTRLTVT.

This chain uses TRBV28 with TRBJ2-7; D remains ambiguous. Trimming removed 7 bases from V and 7 bases from J, with 20 bases in between. This CDR3 region has 14 residues. Germline loops: CDR1 MDHEN, CDR2 SYDVKM. The CDR3 bases are TGTGCCAGCATGGGCCAGGAAAAGGCTATGGAGCAGTACTTC. It encodes CASMGQEKAMEQYF.

The chain is built from TRBV30 and TRBJ1-6; 10 positions match TRBD1. After removal of 3 bases from V and 8 bases from J, the junction contained 4 bases not matched to a gene. The CDR3 is made up of 14 amino acids. Germline assignment: CDR1 GTSNPN and CDR2 SVGIG (reference sequence). Here the CDR3 reads CAWRGTGVYSPLHF. The CDR3 nucleotides read TGTGCCTGGAGAGGGACAGGGGTATATTCACCCCTCCACTTT.